The sequence of this T cell receptor beta chain was determined in a study of cytomegalovirus exposure and HLA in healthy donors. Study-level points and caveats: Several of the most significant clusters appeared linked to common viral pathogens, based on a later analysis. Presence/absence comparisons presumed near-even sequencing depth among donors. Cytomegalovirus status, reportedly, was diagnosed with high specificity and sensitivity by the classifier.

Details on this clone: The antigen is undetermined.

The PCR employed 60 Vbeta primers together with 13 Jbeta primers. TCRdb's table, derived via immunoSEQ multiplex PCR, lists solely in-frame clones and lacks some. This table has about 160,000 clones, roughly 88% appearing once. CDR1 is ENHRY, CDR2 SYGVKD, per germline. The CDR3 has 15 residues. V lost 3 bases and J 1 base, leaving 12 bases between the germline ends. The clonotype was recovered from a man in his fifties in good health and CMV-seropositive. V is TRBV10-3 and J is TRBJ1-1; no firm D call. Sequenced: PBMCs. This CDR3 is CAISEAESGNTEAFF. CDR3 bases: TGTGCCATCAGTGAAGCGGAGTCGGGGAACACTGAAGCTTTCTTT.